One and the same sample provided the 19 T cell receptor beta chains below, sequenced in a study of human T cells and chemical hapten exposure (dated by TCRdb to the early 2020s). Libraries were prepared through RACE. Sequenced using a NextSeq 500. Clones were called with MiXCR by TCRdb after fastp trimmed the public reads at Q25, and only in-frame beta chains were retained. When rows share a CDR3 protein, they turn into one entry using the most common DNA and genes. Across this sample there are 70,000 or so distinct CDR3 sequences, with 11% seen only once. In total, the top ten clones hold roughly 1.5% of the sample. The sample's time point, from its label and the paper: patch test 3, about 24 weeks after DPC sensitization. Interpreted using the paper, the treatment or condition label stands for: therapeutic diphenylcyclopropenone sensitization with weekly scalp DPC. Here the sequenced sample was whole blood, taken in connection with sensitization to the hapten diphenylcyclopropenone (DPC). The receptors here all came from a woman between 45 and 65 years old with alopecia areata. Some clones in this sample may be carry-over from other donors' samples.

CDR3 DNA sequence: TGCGCCAGCAGCCTAACTAGTTCCGGGGAGCTGTTTTTT. It specifies CASSLTSSGELFF. The rearrangement links TRBV5-1 to TRBJ2-2, with a possible D match to TRBD2 (5 bases). There are 13 residues in the CDR3. V was trimmed by 4 bases and J by 6 bases, leaving 10 bases between them. Germline V gives CDR1 SGHRS, CDR2 YFSETQ.

The chain recombines TRBV7-2 with TRBJ2-5, with TRBD1 matching 7 bases. The CDR3 runs 14 residues. Germline V CDR1 and CDR2: SGHTA, FQGNSA. Unmatched junction bases numbered 1, after V lost 2 bases and J lost 1 base. The CDR3 sequence is CASSLRQGQETQYF. The DNA for the CDR3 is TGTGCCAGCAGCTTACGACAGGGCCAAGAGACCCAGTACTTC.

This clonotype has a count of ten or more. The chain recombines TRBV7-2 with TRBJ2-3, with D hard to call. V was clipped by 5 bases and J by 6 bases, with 18 bases between them. This CDR3 has 15 residues. Looked up from germline, CDR1 is SGHTA and CDR2 is FQGNSA. CDR3 coding DNA: TGTGCCAGCAGCCAGCCTGCCCCTTTAAGTGATACGCAGTATTTT. It codes for CASSQPAPLSDTQYF.

This chain connects TRBV15 to TRBJ2-5, with D perhaps assigned TRBD1 or TRBD2 (5 bases each). The germline V gene has CDR1 LNHNV and CDR2 YYDKDF (reference sequence). The CDR3 covers 14 residues. The V gene lost 8 bases and the J gene lost 2 bases, with 15 bases spanning the gap. The CDR3 spells CATRRRGVQETQYF. In DNA form, the CDR3 reads TGTGCCACCCGACGAAGGGGAGTACAAGAGACCCAGTACTTC.

This clonotype appeared many times. The rearrangement joins TRBV7-6 to TRBJ2-5, with a tentative D call TRBD2 (5 bases). Germline V CDR1 and CDR2: SGHVS, FNYEAQ. The CDR3 totals 14 residues. The V and J ends lost 5 bases and 5 bases respectively, with 15 bases between them. CDR3 sequence: CASSPGGGGETQYF. The CDR3 region has the DNA TGTGCCAGCAGCCCCGGCGGAGGCGGGGAGACCCAGTACTTC.

Ten or more counts support this clonotype. V and J are TRBV18 and TRBJ1-2; no reliable D call. CDR1 is KGHSH and CDR2 is LQKENI in the germline V gene. The CDR3 spans 13 residues. The V and J ends lost 3 bases and 4 bases respectively, with 9 bases between them. The CDR3 protein is CASSPLDIYGYTF. In DNA form, the CDR3 reads TGTGCCAGCTCACCTCTAGACATCTATGGCTACACCTTC.

This clonotype showed up many times. The chain recombines TRBV12-3 or TRBV12-4 with TRBJ1-2, with a tentative D call TRBD1 (5 bases). This CDR3 has 12 residues. Trimming stripped 5 bases from V and 6 bases from J, with 10 bases between. The CDR3 nucleotides are TGTGCCAGCAGTAGAGACAGAGATGGCTACACCTTC. Translated: CASSRDRDGYTF.

This clonotype was seen a few times. The chain couples TRBV18 to TRBJ2-1; possibly TRBD1 for D (6 bases). This CDR3 is 13 amino acids long. Germline CDR1 and CDR2: KGHSH and LQKENI. V dropped 2 bases and J dropped 9 bases, with 11 bases sitting between them. The CDR3 sequence is CASSPSGTSEQFF. As DNA, the CDR3 is TGTGCCAGCTCACCATCCGGGACAAGTGAGCAGTTCTTC.

The gene calls are TRBV28 and TRBJ1-5; D unresolved. The CDR3 has 16 amino acids. V was clipped by 7 bases and J by 1 base, with 17 bases between them. Germline loops: CDR1 MDHEN, CDR2 SYDVKM. CDR3 residues: CASTSSRLSSNQPQHF. CDR3 in DNA: TGTGCCAGCACCAGTTCGAGACTATCGAGCAATCAGCCCCAGCATTTT.

The table lists this clonotype with many counts. The CDR3 protein is CASRSGARGTDEKLFF. The CDR3, as DNA: TGTGCCAGCAGATCGGGAGCGAGAGGGACCGATGAAAAACTGTTTTTT. V is TRBV6-5 and J is TRBJ1-4; weak D call: TRBD1 (5 bases). Germline CDR1 is MNHEY and CDR2 is SVGAGI. The CDR3 has 16 residues. The V end was cut by 6 bases, the J end by 6 bases, with 20 bases between.

This clonotype was seen a few times. The V gene is TRBV28, the J gene TRBJ1-2, with no clear D. Germline V gives CDR1 MDHEN, CDR2 SYDVKM. Trimming cost V 8 bases and J 8 bases, with 15 bases left between them. There are 12 residues in the CDR3. The CDR3 DNA reads TGTGCCAGCCAGGACTGGCGTACGGGCTACACCTTC. It yields the protein CASQDWRTGYTF.

This clonotype was found a few times. The chain is built from TRBV9 and TRBJ2-4, with TRBD2 as a possible D gene (5 bases). The germline V gene has CDR1 SGDLS and CDR2 YYNGEE. This CDR3 spans 12 amino acids. V was shortened by 6 bases and J by 2 bases, with 6 bases between the two germline ends. The CDR3 DNA reads as TGTGCCAGCACCGGGACCAAAAACATTCAGTACTTC. Protein product: CASTGTKNIQYF.

This clonotype was counted between two and nine times. This rearrangement joins TRBV12-3 or TRBV12-4 to TRBJ2-2; no clear D gene. The germline V and J ends were trimmed by 8 bases and 4 bases, with 20 bases remaining between them. The CDR3 spans 16 residues. CDR3 residues: CASQPPATTGTGELFF. CDR3 sequence (DNA): TGTGCCAGCCAACCCCCAGCAACTACCGGCACCGGGGAGCTGTTTTTT.

This clonotype was counted only a few times. The chain employs TRBV18 and TRBJ2-6; no clear D. The germline CDR1 and CDR2 sequences are KGHSH and LQKENI. V dropped 3 bases and J dropped 10 bases, with 10 bases sitting between them. The CDR3 is 13 residues long. This chain's CDR3 is CASSPAKGNVLTF. CDR3 nucleotides: TGTGCCAGCTCACCTGCCAAGGGTAACGTCCTGACTTTC.

The chain is built from TRBV20-1 and TRBJ2-4; D is tentatively TRBD1 or TRBD2 (5 bases each). CDR3 length: 18 amino acids. V lost 3 bases and J 0 bases, leaving 21 bases between the germline ends. Per germline, CDR1 DFQATT and CDR2 SNEGSKA (reference sequence). The CDR3 coding sequence is TGCAGTGCTAGTATCGTCAGGGAGAAATTAATAGCCAAAAACATTCAGTACTTC. Translating it yields CSASIVREKLIAKNIQYF.

The chain is built from TRBV7-8 and TRBJ1-1; 7 bases match TRBD1. V lost 5 bases, J lost 8 bases, and 11 bases stayed unmatched. From germline, CDR1 is SGHVS and CDR2 FQNEAQ. This CDR3 comprises 14 residues. CDR3 in amino acids: CASSTQEGAGEAFF. DNA for the CDR3: TGTGCCAGCAGCACCCAGGAGGGGGCAGGGGAAGCTTTCTTT.

This clonotype was found many times. The genes are TRBV5-4 and TRBJ1-2; D not certain. In germline, CDR1 is SGHNT, CDR2 YYREEE (reference sequence). Trimming pared 0 bases from V and 4 bases from J, leaving 10 bases between. The CDR3 extends over 14 amino acids. The chain's CDR3 is CASSLDRRGYGYTF. CDR3 DNA sequence: TGTGCCAGCAGCTTGGATCGGCGTGGCTATGGCTACACCTTC.

This clonotype was seen a handful of times. The rearrangement uses TRBV4-2 and TRBJ2-5; 7 bases map to TRBD1. Losses at the gene ends were 1 base for V and 3 bases for J; bases not matched to a gene: 5. The germline V gene encodes CDR1 LGHNA and CDR2 YNFKEQ. The CDR3 loop spans 15 amino acids. Here the CDR3 reads CASSQGQGYEETQYF. In nucleotides, the CDR3 is TGTGCCAGCAGCCAAGGACAGGGATACGAAGAGACCCAGTACTTC.

This clonotype was seen more than once but under ten times. The V gene is TRBV27, the J gene TRBJ2-3; weak D call: TRBD1 (5 bases). Germline V gene lookup returns CDR1 MNHEY and CDR2 SMNVEV (reference sequence). CDR3 length equals 14 residues. V lost 6 bases and J 2 bases, leaving 12 bases between the germline ends. In DNA, the CDR3 is TGTGCCAGCAGCCTTACAGGTTACACAGATACGCAGTATTTT. Its protein product is CASSLTGYTDTQYF.